This TCR beta chain was retrieved from a study of T cells in Graves' hyperthyroidism and ophthalmopathy. RNA transcripts were the template for amplifying TCR beta CDR3 regions. In the first-round RT-PCR of the TCR CDR3, the HTBI primer set was used. Using its own MiXCR run on the multiplex PCR reads, TCRdb lists one record per CDR3 protein. The table has about 600,000 distinct CDR3 sequences, around 15% seen once. Pregnant or lactating patients were excluded, as were those with uncontrolled infection or other autoimmune disease. Clinicians diagnosed patients from clinical symptoms, serum thyroxine and TRAb, thyroid ultrasound and orbital computed tomography. The CDR3 is 15 residues long. The germline V gene encodes CDR1 MDHEN and CDR2 SYDVKM. The germline V and J ends were trimmed by 4 bases and 1 base, with 11 bases remaining between them. Study-wide results and limits: Blood also showed most of the thyroid clonotypes that were expanded above 0.001. The model's output predicted ophthalmopathy at a median of 6.5 months prior to onset.

Concerning this clonotype itself: The antigen is unknown.

The source is a woman in her 40s with Graves' ophthalmopathy. What was sequenced was blood. The chain joins TRBV28 to TRBJ1-5, with D unclear. The CDR3 here is CASSSTRESNQPQHF. CDR3 in DNA: TGTGCCAGCAGTTCAACCCGGGAAAGCAATCAGCCCCAGCATTTT. The full variable domain, rest sourced from reference TRBV28 and TRBJ1-5, is DVKVTQSSRYLVKRTGEKVFLECVQDMDHENMFWYRQDPGLGLRLIYFSYDVKMKEKGDIPEGYSVSREKKERFSLILESASTNQTSMYLCASSSTRESNQPQHFGDGTRLSIL.